The sequence of this TCR beta chain was determined in a study of T-cell memory formation after mild COVID-19. Study conclusions and caveats: Some SARS-CoV-2-responding clones were already detected in memory before infection. Second-wave clones with a day 37 peak had unconfirmed SARS-CoV-2 specificity.

This clonotype was observed a handful of times. Its antigen is unidentified. 5'RACE with constant-segment primers built TCRalpha and TCRbeta cDNA libraries with UMIs. MiXCR, run by TCRdb on the 5' RACE reads, gives a single entry per CDR3 protein. The table lists roughly 180,000 distinct CDR3 sequences, roughly 12% of them singletons. Trimming pared 3 bases from V and 5 bases from J, leaving 5 bases between. Germline CDR1 SGHRS, CDR2 YFSETQ. The CDR3 runs to 12 residues. Sample: PBMCs or a T cell subset sorted from them (not recorded which). The TCR comes from a man between 18 and 29 years old who had mild COVID-19 (a few samples of this study predate the infection). Cell type and time point are not known. The J gene is TRBJ2-2, the V gene TRBV5-1; no clear D gene. CDR3 loop: CASSSPTGELFF. In DNA, the CDR3 is TGCGCCAGCAGCTCCCCGACCGGGGAGCTGTTTTTT.